What follows are 9 T cell receptor beta chains derived from one specimen sequenced in a study of cytomegalovirus exposure and HLA in healthy donors. Vbeta (60) and Jbeta (13) primers were used in the PCR. This table comes from immunoSEQ multiplex PCR, and its TCRdb copy is limited to in-frame clones, with some not included. The sample comprises roughly 130,000 clones, approximately 80% of which are singletons, and approximately 3.1% rests with the top ten. Sequenced: PBMCs. The receptors stem from a woman between 18 and 29 years old in good health and CMV-seropositive.

The J gene is TRBJ2-3, the V gene TRBV10-1; the match to TRBD2 covers 8 bases. V gave up 0 bases and J gave up 3 bases; unmatched junction bases: 5. The CDR3 loop spans 16 amino acids. Germline CDR1 reads WNHNN; CDR2 reads SYGVQD (reference sequence). The CDR3 bases are TGCGCCAGCAGTGAGTCCCCGGGGGGGCGGACAGATACGCAGTATTTT. This gives the protein CASSESPGGRTDTQYF.

This clone was found a few times. The chain has TRBV11-2 and TRBJ1-5; D is uncertain. The CDR3 runs 14 residues. CDR1 SGHAT and CDR2 FQNNGV come from the germline V gene. The V end was cut by 4 bases, the J end by 5 bases, with 12 bases between. CDR3 protein: CASSSSGSDQPQHF. The CDR3 coding sequence is TGTGCCAGCAGCTCCTCGGGGTCCGATCAGCCCCAGCATTTT.

The chain carries TRBV11-2 and TRBJ1-1; possibly TRBD1 for D (5 bases). There are 13 residues in the CDR3. Germline V gene data show CDR1 as SGHAT and CDR2 as FQNNGV. The germline V and J ends were trimmed by 5 bases and 4 bases, with 11 bases remaining between them. The CDR3 nucleotides are TGTGCCAGCAGCCCGGGGGGGGGCACTGAAGCTTTCTTT. This sequence encodes CASSPGGGTEAFF. Based on the CDR3 plus reference TRBV11-2 and TRBJ1-1, the full variable domain is EAGVAQSPRYKIIEKRQSVAFWCNPISGHATLYWYQQILGQGPKLLIQFQNNGVVDDSQLPKDRFSAERLKGVDSTLKIQPAKLEDSAVYLCASSPGGGTEAFFGQGTRLTVV.

The chain couples TRBV5-4 to TRBJ2-1; D gene ambiguous. CDR3 length: 14 residues. Germline V gene lookup returns CDR1 SGHNT and CDR2 YYREEE (reference sequence). V lost 0 bases and J lost 2, with 6 bases in between. Here the CDR3 DNA reads TGTGCCAGCAGCTTGGGGCTGACCTACAATGAGCAGTTCTTC. This encodes CASSLGLTYNEQFF.

J is TRBJ2-3 and V is TRBV7-8; no reliable D call. Trimming removed 5 bases at V and 13 bases at J, with 19 bases between. This CDR3 comprises 13 residues. From germline, CDR1 is SGHVS and CDR2 FQNEAQ. CDR3 in DNA: TGTGCCAGCAGCGCTGAGTTTGGTATATCGAAGTATTTT. It yields the protein CASSAEFGISKYF.

This clone was counted a single time. The V call is TRBV6-1, the J call TRBJ2-1; 7 nucleotides align to TRBD2. Trimming removed 3 bases from V and 9 bases from J; junction bases left unmatched: 2. This CDR3 is built from 12 residues. Germline V gives CDR1 MNHNS, CDR2 SASEGT. The CDR3 nucleotides read TGTGCCAGCAGTGAGGGAGGGATTGAGCAGTTCTTC. Amino acids: CASSEGGIEQFF.

The gene calls are TRBV5-1 and TRBJ1-2; D may be TRBD1 (6 bases). Germline CDR1 and CDR2: SGHRS and YFSETQ. Trimming took 4 bases from V and 7 from J, leaving 17 bases between them. The CDR3 spans 14 residues. The CDR3 DNA is TGCGCCAGCAGCACGGGACACCCCTCTTTTGGCTACACCTTC. Amino acid sequence: CASSTGHPSFGYTF.

The chain recombines TRBV7-8 with TRBJ1-1, with 9 bases lining up with TRBD1. CDR1 is SGHVS, CDR2 FQNEAQ, per germline. The length of the CDR3 is 14 residues. Trimming took 5 bases from V and 1 from J; bases not matched to a gene: 2. The CDR3 DNA sequence: TGTGCCAGCAGCACGACAGGGGGGAACACTGAAGCTTTCTTT. Translation: CASSTTGGNTEAFF.

V gene TRBV7-9 combines with J gene TRBJ1-2; D is perhaps TRBD1 (6 bases). Per germline, CDR1 SEHNR and CDR2 FQNEAQ (reference sequence). The ends were cut back, 5 bases at V and 2 bases at J, with 18 bases in the middle. The CDR3 covers 16 residues. The CDR3 region has the DNA TGTGCCAGCAGCCCAACGGCGGGGGCGCTGAACTATGGCTACACCTTC. This gives the protein CASSPTAGALNYGYTF.